The rows below give T cell receptor beta chains drawn from one sample of a study of beta chain features in type 1 diabetes. Clones were read by immunoSEQ multiplex PCR, and TCRdb kept only the in-frame ones, dropping some. The sample gives 300,000 to 450,000 clones, roughly an eighth of which show up once; around 0.01% is in the top ten. Material for sequencing was naive CD4+ T cells from blood. Receptor source: a woman aged 18-30 years with type 1 diabetes. Both conserved end residues are part of each CDR3. Fields, in order: J gene, clone size, D gene, V gene, CDR3 protein, CDR3 DNA. The D gene is left open where the match is weak. Size is stated for part of the rows, as once, few or many counts, or as a class when the clone is expanded.

J gene: TRBJ2-1
clone size: -
D gene: -
V gene: TRBV29-1
CDR3 protein: CSVSSFDEQFF
CDR3 DNA: TGCAGCGTATCGAGTTTTGATGAGCAGTTCTTC

J gene: TRBJ2-1
clone size: -
D gene: -
V gene: TRBV10-2
CDR3 protein: CATWRLDSYNEQFF
CDR3 DNA: TGCGCCACTTGGCGACTAGACTCCTACAATGAGCAGTTCTTC

J gene: TRBJ2-5
clone size: -
D gene: -
V gene: TRBV15
CDR3 protein: CATSRANSISGETQYF
CDR3 DNA: TGTGCCACCAGCAGAGCGAACTCAATAAGTGGAGAGACCCAGTACTTC

J gene: TRBJ1-1
clone size: few
D gene: -
V gene: TRBV11-3
CDR3 protein: CASSLLEVEAFF
CDR3 DNA: TGTGCCAGCAGCTTACTCGAGGTAGAAGCTTTCTTT

J gene: TRBJ2-5
clone size: few
D gene: -
V gene: TRBV5-1
CDR3 protein: CASSFGLAWQETQYF
CDR3 DNA: TGCGCCAGCAGCTTCGGATTAGCGTGGCAAGAGACCCAGTACTTC

J gene: TRBJ1-6
clone size: many
D gene: -
V gene: TRBV7-9
CDR3 protein: CATGSPLHF
CDR3 DNA: TGTGCCACCGGTTCACCCCTCCACTTT

J gene: TRBJ2-1
clone size: -
D gene: -
V gene: TRBV7-2
CDR3 protein: CASSFGLAHNEQFF
CDR3 DNA: TGTGCCAGCAGCTTCGGGCTAGCCCACAATGAGCAGTTCTTC

J gene: TRBJ2-7
clone size: -
D gene: -
V gene: TRBV28
CDR3 protein: CASSPQGLEQYF
CDR3 DNA: TGTGCCAGCAGTCCTCAGGGGTTGGAGCAGTACTTC

J gene: TRBJ2-2
clone size: few
D gene: -
V gene: TRBV14
CDR3 protein: CASSRGRASGELFF
CDR3 DNA: TGTGCCAGCAGTAGGGGCAGGGCGTCCGGGGAGCTGTTTTTT

J gene: TRBJ2-1
clone size: -
D gene: TRBD2
V gene: TRBV5-5
CDR3 protein: CASNHGGSKAGAANEQFF
CDR3 DNA: TGTGCCAGCAACCACGGGGGGAGTAAAGCGGGAGCGGCCAATGAGCAGTTCTTC

J gene: TRBJ2-7
clone size: few
D gene: TRBD1
V gene: TRBV29-1
CDR3 protein: CSVGHWDRLSYEQYF
CDR3 DNA: TGCAGCGTTGGGCACTGGGACAGACTGTCCTACGAGCAGTACTTC

J gene: TRBJ2-3
clone size: few
D gene: -
V gene: TRBV9
CDR3 protein: CASSDSPTDTQYF
CDR3 DNA: TGTGCCAGCAGCGACTCGCCCACAGATACGCAGTATTTT

J gene: TRBJ2-5
clone size: -
D gene: TRBD2
V gene: TRBV10-3
CDR3 protein: CAISESGAGARETQYF
CDR3 DNA: TGTGCCATCAGTGAGTCGGGAGCGGGAGCGAGAGAGACCCAGTACTTC

J gene: TRBJ2-3
clone size: -
D gene: TRBD2
V gene: TRBV5-6
CDR3 protein: CASSLRTSGSTDTQYF
CDR3 DNA: TGTGCCAGCAGTCTGCGGACTAGCGGGAGCACAGATACGCAGTATTTT

J gene: TRBJ2-3
clone size: few
D gene: TRBD2
V gene: TRBV29-1
CDR3 protein: CSVRAGRVFDTQYF
CDR3 DNA: TGCAGCGTTCGAGCAGGGAGGGTCTTCGATACGCAGTATTTT

J gene: TRBJ2-5
clone size: -
D gene: TRBD1
V gene: TRBV6-5
CDR3 protein: CASSYSGQGQGETQYF
CDR3 DNA: TGTGCCAGCAGTTACTCAGGGCAGGGACAGGGGGAGACCCAGTACTTC

J gene: TRBJ1-5
clone size: -
D gene: -
V gene: TRBV4-3
CDR3 protein: CASSQEEGDQPQHF
CDR3 DNA: TGCGCCAGCAGCCAAGAAGAGGGGGATCAGCCCCAGCATTTT

J gene: TRBJ1-5
clone size: few
D gene: TRBD1
V gene: TRBV18
CDR3 protein: CASSPATGSEPQHF
CDR3 DNA: TGTGCCAGCTCACCAGCGACAGGGAGTGAGCCCCAGCATTTT

J gene: TRBJ2-7
clone size: -
D gene: TRBD2
V gene: TRBV28
CDR3 protein: CASSVGGRTGVEQYF
CDR3 DNA: TGTGCCAGCAGTGTAGGCGGGAGGACTGGGGTAGAGCAGTACTTC

J gene: TRBJ1-6
clone size: -
D gene: -
V gene: TRBV6-5
CDR3 protein: CASSRLDSPLHF
CDR3 DNA: TGTGCCAGCAGTCGGTTGGATTCACCCCTCCACTTT

J gene: TRBJ2-5
clone size: few
D gene: -
V gene: TRBV6-5
CDR3 protein: CASKRSGETQYF
CDR3 DNA: TGTGCCAGCAAACGGTCGGGGGAGACCCAGTACTTC

J gene: TRBJ1-5
clone size: -
D gene: -
V gene: TRBV11-2
CDR3 protein: CATSSTAGQPQHF
CDR3 DNA: TGTGCCACCTCGTCGACTGCCGGGCAGCCCCAGCATTTT

J gene: TRBJ2-7
clone size: few
D gene: -
V gene: TRBV18
CDR3 protein: CASSPSPGNSHEQYF
CDR3 DNA: TGTGCCAGCTCACCATCCCCAGGTAACTCTCACGAGCAGTACTTC

J gene: TRBJ2-2
clone size: -
D gene: TRBD1
V gene: TRBV9
CDR3 protein: CASSGPGQRTGELFF
CDR3 DNA: TGTGCCAGCAGCGGGCCGGGACAGAGAACCGGGGAGCTGTTTTTT

J gene: TRBJ2-1
clone size: few
D gene: -
V gene: TRBV14
CDR3 protein: CASSQASDRRNEQFF
CDR3 DNA: TGTGCCAGCAGCCAAGCCTCGGACAGACGTAATGAGCAGTTCTTC

J gene: TRBJ2-3
clone size: few
D gene: TRBD1
V gene: TRBV27
CDR3 protein: CASSPWDRDPDTQYF
CDR3 DNA: TGTGCCAGCAGCCCATGGGACAGGGATCCAGATACGCAGTATTTT

J gene: TRBJ1-4
clone size: few
D gene: TRBD1
V gene: TRBV4-3
CDR3 protein: CASSPRGQPNEKLFF
CDR3 DNA: TGCGCCAGCAGCCCGAGGGGACAGCCTAATGAAAAACTGTTTTTT

J gene: TRBJ1-5
clone size: -
D gene: TRBD1
V gene: TRBV6-6
CDR3 protein: CATQTGDQPQHF
CDR3 DNA: TGTGCCACCCAGACAGGGGATCAGCCCCAGCATTTT

J gene: TRBJ2-1
clone size: few
D gene: TRBD2
V gene: TRBV5-4
CDR3 protein: CASAQAGGLNEQFF
CDR3 DNA: TGTGCCAGCGCGCAAGCGGGGGGACTTAATGAGCAGTTCTTC

J gene: TRBJ1-5
clone size: few
D gene: -
V gene: TRBV10-3
CDR3 protein: CAISETGTSRPQHF
CDR3 DNA: TGTGCCATCAGTGAGACGGGCACTAGCCGGCCCCAGCATTTT